The present entry profiles one T cell receptor beta chain with its context. Its antigen is as yet unknown. This sample was taken from a study of cytomegalovirus exposure and HLA in healthy donors. Study background: When fewer than 500 donors were genotyped, 81% of them were found to fall in the Caucasian-associated ancestry cluster.

General observations from the study: In a later analysis, TCR beta V- and J-gene trimming showed a link to a missense DCLRE1C variant. In a later analysis, at a false discovery rate of 0.05, 17,000 or so TCR beta sequences were associated with HLA alleles.

It was with 60 Vbeta and 13 Jbeta primers that the PCR ran. Profiling relied on immunoSEQ multiplex PCR, and the TCRdb table lists in-frame clones only, not all of them. In the table there are about 190,000 clones, approximately 70% of which are singletons. The sample comprised PBMCs. The sequence was obtained from a woman in her twenties or thirties in good health and CMV-seropositive.

The CDR3 DNA is TGTGCCAGTATCTCCCGGAAGCGGGGTTTGAACACTGAAGCTTTCTTT. It encodes CASISRKRGLNTEAFF. J is TRBJ1-1 and V is TRBV19; D is uncertain. Germline assignment: CDR1 LNHDA and CDR2 SQIVND (reference sequence). This CDR3 is built from 16 residues. V was clipped by 7 bases and J by 0 bases, with 18 bases between them.